A selection of T cell receptor beta chains follows, all from one sample in a study of T-cell reconstitution after alpha-beta-depleted transplantation in children. TCRdb used MiXCR to reprocess the PCR reads, holding one entry per CDR3 protein. The data show hundreds of thousands of distinct CDR3 sequences, with about 11% seen just once and approximately 2% held by the top ten. The input for sequencing was PBMCs, taken before TCRalphabeta/CD19-depleted stem cell transplant. These receptors were obtained from a child between 2 and 9 years old with inherited bone marrow failure, due to receive a stem cell transplant. Each CDR3 is given with its conserved first and last residue. Fields, in order: CDR3 DNA, CDR3 protein, J gene, D gene, V gene, clone size. D genes are given only for firm matches. Size is omitted from some rows. Given values are once, few, many or a class for expanded clones.

DNA: TGTGCCAGCAGCGGGCGACTAGCGGGACGAGTAGATACGCAGTATTTT
CDR3: CASSGRLAGRVDTQYF
J: TRBJ2-3
D: TRBD2
V: TRBV7-9
size: many

DNA: TGCAGCGGGACCAGGGGCGAGCAGTTCTTC
CDR3: CSGTRGEQFF
J: TRBJ2-1
D: -
V: TRBV29-1
size: many

DNA: TGTGCCAGCAGCTTAGTTCTCCAAGCGACGCACACAGATACGCAGTATTTT
CDR3: CASSLVLQATHTDTQYF
J: TRBJ2-3
D: -
V: TRBV11-2
size: few

DNA: TGCAGTGCCCCTCCGGGACTAGAGTCCTTTAATGAGCAGTTCTTC
CDR3: CSAPPGLESFNEQFF
J: TRBJ2-1
D: TRBD2
V: TRBV20-1
size: many

DNA: TGCGCCAGCAGCCAGGGAGGGACTAGTGCCATTCAGTACTTC
CDR3: CASSQGGTSAIQYF
J: TRBJ2-4
D: TRBD2
V: TRBV4-3
size: many

DNA: TGCGTCAGCAGCCTCCTTAGCGGAGAAGAGGCAGATACGCAGTATTTT
CDR3: CVSSLLSGEEADTQYF
J: TRBJ2-3
D: -
V: TRBV4-1
size: once

DNA: TGTGCCAGCAGCCAAGATGGGATAGAGGGACTAGCGGGACGCTGGGATGAGCAGTTCTTC
CDR3: CASSQDGIEGLAGRWDEQFF
J: TRBJ2-1
D: TRBD2
V: TRBV3-1
size: many

DNA: TGCAGCGTTGGGGGACCGGGACTAGCGGGAGTCTACGAGCAGTACTTC
CDR3: CSVGGPGLAGVYEQYF
J: TRBJ2-7
D: TRBD2
V: TRBV29-1
size: many

DNA: TGCGCCAGCAGCTTGGTTCGGGACCGCTACGAGCAGTACTTC
CDR3: CASSLVRDRYEQYF
J: TRBJ2-7
D: -
V: TRBV5-1
size: many

DNA: TGCAGTGCTGAGTTTAGCGGGAGCTCCTACAATGAGCAGTTCTTC
CDR3: CSAEFSGSSYNEQFF
J: TRBJ2-1
D: TRBD2
V: TRBV20-1
size: many

DNA: TGTGCCAGCAGCCAAGTATTCAGGGACAACAATGAGCAGTTCTTC
CDR3: CASSQVFRDNNEQFF
J: TRBJ2-1
D: -
V: TRBV3-1
size: few

DNA: TGCAGCGTCCACGGGAGGGCCTACAATGAGCAGTTCTTC
CDR3: CSVHGRAYNEQFF
J: TRBJ2-1
D: TRBD2
V: TRBV29-1
size: many

DNA: TGCGCCGATGCGGGACAGCAGAACACCGGGGAGCTGTTTTTT
CDR3: CADAGQQNTGELFF
J: TRBJ2-2
D: -
V: TRBV23-1
size: many

DNA: TGCAGTGCTAGTTATATGGAGCGGGAATCCTACGAGCAGTACTTC
CDR3: CSASYMERESYEQYF
J: TRBJ2-7
D: TRBD2
V: TRBV20-1
size: few

DNA: TGTGCCAGTAGTAGAGAGGCGCAGGAGCTGACAGATACGCAGTATTTT
CDR3: CASSREAQELTDTQYF
J: TRBJ2-3
D: -
V: TRBV19
size: few

DNA: TGTGCCAGCGTTTATGGGACTAGCAGCAATGAGCAGTTCTTC
CDR3: CASVYGTSSNEQFF
J: TRBJ2-1
D: TRBD2
V: TRBV12-3/TRBV12-4
size: -

DNA: TGTGCCAGCAGCTCAGGGACCCAAGAGACCCAGTACTTC
CDR3: CASSSGTQETQYF
J: TRBJ2-5
D: -
V: TRBV7-8
size: many

DNA: TGTGCCAGCAGTTACTCCCCCAAGGGACAGGGCCACAATGAGCAGTTCTTC
CDR3: CASSYSPKGQGHNEQFF
J: TRBJ2-1
D: TRBD1
V: TRBV6-2/TRBV6-3
size: many

DNA: TGTGCCAGCGCCGGTGGGACAGGGGGCAGGGAGACCCAGTACTTC
CDR3: CASAGGTGGRETQYF
J: TRBJ2-5
D: TRBD1
V: TRBV7-8
size: few

DNA: TGCAGCGTTGAAGGGCCCGGGGAGACCCAGTACTTC
CDR3: CSVEGPGETQYF
J: TRBJ2-5
D: -
V: TRBV29-1
size: many

DNA: TGTGCCAGCAGCGGGGGGACAGGTCGTAGTGAAGCTTTCTTT
CDR3: CASSGGTGRSEAFF
J: TRBJ1-1
D: TRBD1
V: TRBV7-9
size: few

DNA: TGTGCCAGCAGTCCAGGACAGGGGGTGCGGTATGAGCAGTTCTTC
CDR3: CASSPGQGVRYEQFF
J: TRBJ2-1
D: TRBD1
V: TRBV28
size: many

DNA: TGTGCCAGCAGTTTGGAATCGGGTAATGAAAAACTGTTTTTT
CDR3: CASSLESGNEKLFF
J: TRBJ1-4
D: -
V: TRBV12-3/TRBV12-4
size: many

DNA: TGCAGCGTTGAAGATCGAGCGAATGAAAAACTGTTTTTT
CDR3: CSVEDRANEKLFF
J: TRBJ1-4
D: -
V: TRBV29-1
size: -

DNA: TGTGCCAGCAGCGGCGGGACTAGCGGTACAGATACGCAGTATTTT
CDR3: CASSGGTSGTDTQYF
J: TRBJ2-3
D: TRBD2
V: TRBV7-9
size: many

DNA: TGCAGTGCTTCCCTTCAAGGGCCCTTAGGCTATGGCTACACCTTC
CDR3: CSASLQGPLGYGYTF
J: TRBJ1-2
D: -
V: TRBV20-1
size: many

DNA: TGTGCCAGTAAGACTTCGACACTGTTCAATGAGCAGTTCTTC
CDR3: CASKTSTLFNEQFF
J: TRBJ2-1
D: -
V: TRBV19
size: -

DNA: TGCAGCTGGGGAGGCAATCCTGACTACAATGAGCAGTTCTTC
CDR3: CSWGGNPDYNEQFF
J: TRBJ2-1
D: -
V: TRBV20-1
size: -

DNA: TGTGCCTGCAGAAGCCTAGGAACGGGGCGCACCGGGGAGCTGTTTTTT
CDR3: CACRSLGTGRTGELFF
J: TRBJ2-2
D: -
V: TRBV30
size: many

DNA: TGCGCCAGCAGCCAAGATACGTCCTACAATGAGCAGTTCTTC
CDR3: CASSQDTSYNEQFF
J: TRBJ2-1
D: -
V: TRBV4-3
size: many

DNA: TGCGCCAGCAGCCAAGATCCCGGGGGCCTTCAGTACTTC
CDR3: CASSQDPGGLQYF
J: TRBJ2-7
D: -
V: TRBV4-1
size: many

DNA: TGCAGCGTTGAGGGTGGGGGGCATGGAGCACAGTTCTTC
CDR3: CSVEGGGHGAQFF
J: TRBJ2-1
D: -
V: TRBV29-1
size: few

DNA: TGCGCCAGCAGCCAAGCCCTCCCGCTAGCCTACGAGCAGTACTTC
CDR3: CASSQALPLAYEQYF
J: TRBJ2-7
D: -
V: TRBV4-3
size: many

DNA: TGTGCCAGCGCATCCGACGGGACGCTGTACTACGAGCAGTACTTC
CDR3: CASASDGTLYYEQYF
J: TRBJ2-7
D: -
V: TRBV6-2/TRBV6-3
size: many

DNA: -
CDR3: CAISFGPGGAEQYF
J: TRBJ2-7
D: -
V: TRBV5-6
size: once

DNA: TGTGCCAATGGACTGGGGGGACAGGGTGAGCAGTTCTTC
CDR3: CANGLGGQGEQFF
J: TRBJ2-1
D: TRBD1
V: TRBV10-3
size: many

DNA: TGTGCCAGCAGCTATTCGATGAGTGAAGCTTTCTTT
CDR3: CASSYSMSEAFF
J: TRBJ1-1
D: -
V: TRBV28
size: many

DNA: TGCGCCAGCAGCAGAACTAGCGGGAGTTATACAGATACGCAGTATTTT
CDR3: CASSRTSGSYTDTQYF
J: TRBJ2-3
D: TRBD2
V: TRBV5-1
size: many

DNA: -
CDR3: CASSSSGIMGRSGANVLTF
J: TRBJ2-6
D: -
V: TRBV12-3/TRBV12-4
size: -

DNA: TGTGCCAGCTCACAGTCCCAGGGTCATGACAATGAGCAGTTCTTC
CDR3: CASSQSQGHDNEQFF
J: TRBJ2-1
D: -
V: TRBV18
size: few

DNA: TGTGCCAGCAGTGAAAGGGTACAAGAGACCCAGTACTTC
CDR3: CASSERVQETQYF
J: TRBJ2-5
D: -
V: TRBV25-1
size: many

DNA: TGCGCCAGCAGCTTTGGGACTAGCGGGAGGACCAACACAGATACGCAGTATTTT
CDR3: CASSFGTSGRTNTDTQYF
J: TRBJ2-3
D: TRBD2
V: TRBV5-1
size: many

DNA: TGTGCCAGCAGTCCCCACACTAGCGGGAGGGGAGATACGCAGTATTTT
CDR3: CASSPHTSGRGDTQYF
J: TRBJ2-3
D: TRBD2
V: TRBV27
size: few

DNA: TGTGCCTGGAGGACAGTAGGCACTGAAGCTTTCTTT
CDR3: CAWRTVGTEAFF
J: TRBJ1-1
D: -
V: TRBV30
size: many

DNA: TGTGCCAGCAGCTCCCTGGTCCAAGAGACCCAGTACTTC
CDR3: CASSSLVQETQYF
J: TRBJ2-5
D: -
V: TRBV7-9
size: few

DNA: TGTGCCAGCATATGGGCCGGCGAGCAGTACTTC
CDR3: CASIWAGEQYF
J: TRBJ2-7
D: -
V: TRBV6-1
size: -

DNA: TGTGCCAGCAGCTTAGTCGGAGGAGGGGGCGACATTCAGTACTTC
CDR3: CASSLVGGGGDIQYF
J: TRBJ2-4
D: -
V: TRBV7-3
size: -

DNA: TGCAGCGTTGTTACCAGGGGGAACACTGAAGCTTTCTTT
CDR3: CSVVTRGNTEAFF
J: TRBJ1-1
D: -
V: TRBV29-1
size: many

DNA: TGTGCCTGGAGTGTGTTCACAGGAGCCCAGTACTTC
CDR3: CAWSVFTGAQYF
J: TRBJ2-5
D: -
V: TRBV30
size: few